The sequence of this T cell receptor (beta chain) was determined in a study of cytomegalovirus exposure and HLA in healthy donors. The germline gives CDR1 SGHNT, CDR2 YYREEE (reference sequence). V gave up 3 bases and J gave up 2 bases, with 7 bases separating them. The CDR3 is made up of 13 amino acids. Study-level results: Indistinguishable V segments such as TRBV6-2 and TRBV6-3 were excluded.

The PCR used 60 Vbeta and 13 Jbeta primers. Produced via immunoSEQ multiplex PCR; TCRdb's table is partial and in-frame only. The sample contains under 200,000 clones, around 80% of which appear only once. As to this clone: The target antigen is unknown.

This clonotype originated in a man aged 40-55 years in good health and CMV-seronegative. V gene TRBV5-4 combines with J gene TRBJ2-3; D is possibly TRBD1 (6 bases). The sample taken for sequencing was PBMCs. The CDR3 reads CASSWDITDTQYF. The CDR3 bases are TGTGCCAGCAGCTGGGACATCACAGATACGCAGTATTTT.